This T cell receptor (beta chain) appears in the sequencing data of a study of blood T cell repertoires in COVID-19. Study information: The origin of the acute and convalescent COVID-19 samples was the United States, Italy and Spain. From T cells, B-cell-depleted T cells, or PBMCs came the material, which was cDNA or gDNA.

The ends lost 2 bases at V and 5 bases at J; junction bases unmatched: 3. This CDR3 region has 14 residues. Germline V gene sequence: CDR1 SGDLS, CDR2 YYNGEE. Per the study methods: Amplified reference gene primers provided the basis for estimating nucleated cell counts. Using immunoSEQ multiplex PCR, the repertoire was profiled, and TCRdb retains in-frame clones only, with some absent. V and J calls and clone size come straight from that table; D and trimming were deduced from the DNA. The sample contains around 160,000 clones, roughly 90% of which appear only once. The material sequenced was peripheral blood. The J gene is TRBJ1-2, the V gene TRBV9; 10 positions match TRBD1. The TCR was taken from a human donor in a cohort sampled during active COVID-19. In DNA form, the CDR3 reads TGTGCCAGCAGCGTTAGGGACAGGGGTTATGGCTACACCTTC. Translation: CASSVRDRGYGYTF.